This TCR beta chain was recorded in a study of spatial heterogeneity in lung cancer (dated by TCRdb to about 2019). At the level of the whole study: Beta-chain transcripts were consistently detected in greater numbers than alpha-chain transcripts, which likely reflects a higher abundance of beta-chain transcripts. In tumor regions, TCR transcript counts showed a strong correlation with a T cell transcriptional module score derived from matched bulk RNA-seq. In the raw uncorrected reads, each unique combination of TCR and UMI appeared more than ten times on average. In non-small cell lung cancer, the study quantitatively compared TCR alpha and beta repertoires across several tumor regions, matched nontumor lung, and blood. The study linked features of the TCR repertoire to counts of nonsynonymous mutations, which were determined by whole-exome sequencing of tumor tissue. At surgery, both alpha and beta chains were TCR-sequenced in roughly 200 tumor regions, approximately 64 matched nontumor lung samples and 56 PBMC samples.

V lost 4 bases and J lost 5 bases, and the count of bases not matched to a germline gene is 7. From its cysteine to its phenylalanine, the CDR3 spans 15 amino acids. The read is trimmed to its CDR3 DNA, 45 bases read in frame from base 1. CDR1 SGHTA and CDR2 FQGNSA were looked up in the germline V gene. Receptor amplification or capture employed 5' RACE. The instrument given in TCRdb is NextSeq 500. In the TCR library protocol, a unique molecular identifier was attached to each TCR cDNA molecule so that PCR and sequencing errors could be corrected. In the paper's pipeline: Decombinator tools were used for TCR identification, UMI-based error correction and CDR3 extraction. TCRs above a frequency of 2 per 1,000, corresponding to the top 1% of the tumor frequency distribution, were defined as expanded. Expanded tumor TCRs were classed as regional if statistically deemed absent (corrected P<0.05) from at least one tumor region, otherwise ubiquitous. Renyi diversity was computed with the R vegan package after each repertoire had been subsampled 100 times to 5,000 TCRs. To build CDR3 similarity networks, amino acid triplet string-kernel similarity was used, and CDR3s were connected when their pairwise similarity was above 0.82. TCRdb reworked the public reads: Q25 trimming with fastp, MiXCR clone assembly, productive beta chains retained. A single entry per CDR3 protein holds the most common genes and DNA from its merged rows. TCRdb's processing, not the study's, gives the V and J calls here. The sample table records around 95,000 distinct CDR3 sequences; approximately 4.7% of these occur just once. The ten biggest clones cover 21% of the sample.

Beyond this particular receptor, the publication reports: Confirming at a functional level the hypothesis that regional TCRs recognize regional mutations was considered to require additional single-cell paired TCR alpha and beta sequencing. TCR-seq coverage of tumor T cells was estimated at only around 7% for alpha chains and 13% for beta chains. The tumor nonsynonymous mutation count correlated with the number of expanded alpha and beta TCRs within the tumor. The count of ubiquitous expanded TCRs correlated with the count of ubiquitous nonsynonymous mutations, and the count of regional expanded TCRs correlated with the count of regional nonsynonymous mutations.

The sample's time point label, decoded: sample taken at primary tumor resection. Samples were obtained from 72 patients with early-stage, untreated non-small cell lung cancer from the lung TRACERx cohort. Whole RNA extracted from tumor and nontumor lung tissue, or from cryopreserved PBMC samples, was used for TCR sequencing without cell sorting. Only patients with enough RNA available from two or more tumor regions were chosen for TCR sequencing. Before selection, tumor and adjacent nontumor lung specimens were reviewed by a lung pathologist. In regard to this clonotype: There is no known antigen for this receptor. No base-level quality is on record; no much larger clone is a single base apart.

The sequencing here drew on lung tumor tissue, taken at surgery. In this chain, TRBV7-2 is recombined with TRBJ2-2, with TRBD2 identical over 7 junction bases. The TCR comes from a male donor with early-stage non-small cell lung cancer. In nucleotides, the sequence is TGTGCCAGCAGCTCTGGACTAGTGTGGACCGGGGAGCTGTTTTTT. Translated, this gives CASSSGLVWTGELFF.